This T cell receptor beta chain stems from a study of OX40 agonist ivuxolimab in advanced cancers. Overall study: Patients were infused with ivuxolimab every 2 weeks at 0.01 to 10 mg/kg. Subjects had a mean age of roughly 57 years, with a range of roughly 20 to 79; around 80% were male.

TCRdb's copy holds only in-frame clones and misses some; the assay was immunoSEQ multiplex PCR. The top ten clones hold roughly 13% of a sample with some 21,000 clones, 65% to 70% of them seen once. With 6 bases removed from V and 6 bases from J, the gap between germline ends came to 12 bases. The CDR3 runs to 12 residues. The germline CDR1 and CDR2 sequences are SNHLY and FYNNEI. The sequence came from an adult with an advanced solid tumor such as melanoma, head and neck, liver or kidney cancer. V is TRBV2 and J is TRBJ2-7, with no clear D. Sample: CD4+ or CD8+ T cells sorted from blood, taken in a trial of the OX40 agonist ivuxolimab. The CDR3 region is CASSPATPEQYF. CDR3 DNA: TGTGCCAGCAGCCCCGCGACTCCCGAGCAGTACTTC.